These T cell receptor beta chains were read from a single sample in a study of T cell repertoires in cytomegalovirus infection. TCRdb reprocessed the reads via MiXCR and lists one record per CDR3 protein. The table has over 250,000 distinct CDR3 sequences, about 26% seen once. Sample: PBMCs. The origin of the receptors is a human donor in good health (CMV status not recorded). Some clones in this sample may be carry-over from other donors' samples. The CDR3 runs from the conserved cysteine through the conserved F or W. The D gene is left open where the match is weak. Not every row has a clone size; where given, it reads once, few, many or a size class.

CATSRDSGGYEQYF TGTGCCACCAGCAGAGACTCAGGGGGATACGAGCAGTACTTC . TRBJ2-7 TRBD1 TRBV15
CASSGGEQFF TGTGCCAGTAGTGGCGGGGAGCAGTTCTTC few TRBJ2-1 . TRBV19
CASSLASYDWPGEVNGYTF TGTGCCAGCAGCTTAGCTTCCTACGACTGGCCGGGTGAAGTTAATGGCTACACCTTC many TRBJ1-2 . TRBV7-9
CASSLNLVAGGGETQYF TGTGCCAGCAGCTTAAATTTGGTCGCAGGGGGCGGAGAGACCCAGTACTTC many TRBJ2-5 TRBD1 TRBV7-2
CASSVSRPSDSPLHF TGCGCCAGCAGCGTTAGCCGGCCTTCGGATTCACCCCTCCACTTT . TRBJ1-6 . TRBV5-1
CASSLWRGTTDTQYF TGTGCCAGCAGCCTCTGGCGGGGGACCACAGATACGCAGTATTTT many TRBJ2-3 TRBD2 TRBV27
CATSDRGQKETQYF TGTGCCACCAGTGACCGAGGACAGAAAGAGACCCAGTACTTC . TRBJ2-5 . TRBV24-1
CASSHLGTPGSQPQHF TGTGCCAGCAGTCACCTCGGGACACCCGGCAGTCAGCCCCAGCATTTT few TRBJ1-5 . TRBV2
CASSLEGLSGANVLTF TGTGCCAGCAGCTTAGAAGGCTTATCTGGGGCCAACGTCCTGACTTTC . TRBJ2-6 . TRBV7-8
CASSFAGQGSYGYTF TGTGCCAGCAGCTTCGCCGGACAGGGCTCCTATGGCTACACCTTC few TRBJ1-2 TRBD1 TRBV7-2
CASSEWPSRGDEQFF TGTGCCAGCAGTGAATGGCCTAGCCGTGGGGATGAGCAGTTCTTC . TRBJ2-1 . TRBV2
CASSPRQDYEQYF TGTGCCAGCAGCCCAAGACAGGATTACGAGCAGTACTTC many TRBJ2-7 . TRBV11-3
CASSLTLAEINEQFF TGTGCCAGCAGCTTAACACTAGCGGAGATCAATGAGCAGTTCTTC many TRBJ2-1 TRBD2 TRBV7-2
CASTPPGQGIRNVLTF TGTGCCAGCACCCCACCGGGACAGGGTATTCGCAACGTCCTGACTTTC . TRBJ2-6 TRBD1 TRBV5-6
CASSGGTVINQPQHF TGTGCCAGTAGTGGTGGGACAGTAATAAATCAGCCCCAGCATTTT . TRBJ1-5 TRBD1 TRBV19
CATSDSREGGNTIYF TGTGCCACCAGTGATTCTCGGGAAGGCGGAAACACCATATATTTT . TRBJ1-3 . TRBV24-1
CASRTGVAQPQHF TGTGCCAGCAGGACAGGGGTCGCTCAGCCCCAGCATTTT . TRBJ1-5 TRBD1 TRBV6-2/TRBV6-3
CASSQEGNRAYNEQFF TGCGCCAGCAGCCAAGAAGGAAATCGGGCCTACAATGAGCAGTTCTTC few TRBJ2-1 . TRBV4-1
CSATPGQGNEQYF TGCAGTGCTACTCCGGGACAAGGGAACGAGCAGTACTTC . TRBJ2-7 . TRBV20-1
CSARGLGRGQETQYF TGCAGTGCTCGGGGTCTGGGGAGGGGTCAAGAGACCCAGTACTTC . TRBJ2-5 TRBD2 TRBV20-1
CASRDWVYDEQFF TGTGCCAGCAGGGACTGGGTCTATGATGAGCAGTTCTTC few TRBJ2-1 . TRBV6-1
CASNPLGNTGELFF TGTGCCAGCAACCCCCTGGGGAACACCGGGGAGCTGTTTTTT many TRBJ2-2 . TRBV6-2/TRBV6-3
CASNYNYGYTF TGTGCCAGCAACTATAACTATGGCTACACCTTC many TRBJ1-2 . TRBV7-2
CASRGFPGELFF TGTGCCAGCAGAGGATTTCCCGGGGAGCTGTTTTTT . TRBJ2-2 . TRBV7-2
CASSYSRDTQYF TGTGCCAGCAGTTACTCGAGAGATACGCAGTATTTT many TRBJ2-3 . TRBV6-5
CASSFGQGGNTEAFF TGTGCCAGCAGCTTCGGCCAGGGTGGGAACACTGAAGCTTTCTTT many TRBJ1-1 . TRBV11-3
CASSIGPGGVYGYTF TGTGCCAGTAGTATTGGTCCGGGTGGAGTCTATGGCTACACCTTC few TRBJ1-2 . TRBV19
CASRKPGQLNWETQYF TGTGCCAGCAGAAAGCCGGGACAACTGAACTGGGAGACCCAGTACTTC few TRBJ2-5 . TRBV28
CASSAGQGYSNQPQHF TGTGCCAGCAGCGCGGGACAGGGCTATAGCAATCAGCCCCAGCATTTT . TRBJ1-5 TRBD1 TRBV11-2
CASSPVGGGELFF TGTGCCAGCAGCCCGGTCGGGGGCGGGGAGCTGTTTTTT . TRBJ2-2 . TRBV7-2
CSAKSLWGLPYEQYF TGCAGTGCTAAGTCCCTATGGGGACTTCCCTACGAGCAGTACTTC . TRBJ2-7 . TRBV20-1
CASSLDGTGGHEQYF TGTGCCAGCAGCTTAGATGGGACAGGGGGCCACGAGCAGTACTTC . TRBJ2-7 TRBD1 TRBV7-9
CASSLRGQGESPNSPLHF TGTGCCAGCAGCTTAAGGGGACAGGGAGAGTCACCGAATTCACCCCTCCACTTT many TRBJ1-6 TRBD1 TRBV7-2
CASSPRVDSAYGYTF TGTGCCAGCTCACCAAGAGTTGACAGCGCCTATGGCTACACCTTC few TRBJ1-2 . TRBV18
CAWRQDGEAFF TGTGCCTGGAGACAGGACGGTGAAGCTTTCTTT . TRBJ1-1 . TRBV30
CSVRGSSGRFEQYF TGCAGCGTCCGAGGGTCTAGCGGGAGATTCGAGCAGTACTTC . TRBJ2-7 TRBD2 TRBV29-1
CASSLTGLSEAFF TGCGCCAGCAGCCTGACAGGGCTTTCTGAAGCTTTCTTT . TRBJ1-1 TRBD1 TRBV5-1
CASSWGGNSNQPQHF TGTGCCAGCAGTTGGGGTGGGAATAGCAATCAGCCCCAGCATTTT few TRBJ1-5 . TRBV12-3/TRBV12-4
CASSKARNRVRNTEAFF TGTGCCAGCAGCAAAGCCAGAAACAGGGTAAGGAACACTGAAGCTTTCTTT many TRBJ1-1 . TRBV28
CASSLTKGQGGTEAFF TGCGCCAGCAGCTTGACAAAGGGACAGGGGGGAACTGAAGCTTTCTTT few TRBJ1-1 TRBD1 TRBV5-1
CASSSRGLEKLFF TGTGCCAGCAGTTCCAGGGGGCTTGAAAAACTGTTTTTT . TRBJ1-4 TRBD1 TRBV28
CASSLTADTGELFF TGCGCCAGCAGCTTGACAGCCGACACCGGGGAGCTGTTTTTT . TRBJ2-2 . TRBV5-1
CASRRQGDTQYF TGTGCCAGCAGGCGACAGGGCGATACGCAGTATTTT many TRBJ2-3 TRBD1 TRBV7-2
CASSSGQGYYGYTF TGTGCCAGCAGTTCCGGACAGGGCTACTATGGCTACACCTTC few TRBJ1-2 TRBD1 TRBV12-3/TRBV12-4
CSVVGIYGYTF TGCAGCGTGGTGGGCATCTATGGCTACACCTTC . TRBJ1-2 . TRBV29-1
CASSIAGDQPQHF TGTGCCAGCTCCATCGCGGGAGATCAGCCCCAGCATTTT many TRBJ1-5 . TRBV18
CSAQIDRERAFF TGCAGTGCTCAGATTGACAGGGAGAGGGCTTTCTTT . TRBJ1-1 TRBD1 TRBV20-1
CASSSPREGTGSQEQFF TGTGCCAGCAGCTCTCCAAGGGAGGGGACAGGTAGTCAAGAGCAGTTCTTC many TRBJ2-1 . TRBV7-6
CASIRPAYNEQFF TGTGCCAGCATTAGGCCAGCCTACAATGAGCAGTTCTTC . TRBJ2-1 . TRBV28
CASRLAGALNEQYF TGTGCCAGCAGGCTAGCGGGAGCTCTGAACGAGCAGTACTTC . TRBJ2-7 TRBD2 TRBV28
CASSDNKGEQFF TGTGCCAGCAGCGACAATAAGGGTGAGCAGTTCTTC . TRBJ2-1 . TRBV2
CSVDRYYGYTF TGCAGCGTTGACAGATATTATGGCTACACCTTC . TRBJ1-2 . TRBV29-1
CASSLDSGDSSYEQYF TGTGCCAGCAGCTTAGACTCAGGGGATAGCTCCTACGAGCAGTACTTC many TRBJ2-7 . TRBV7-2
CASSLELGTGAYNEQFF TGTGCCAGCAGTTTAGAGCTCGGGACAGGAGCCTACAATGAGCAGTTCTTC . TRBJ2-1 TRBD1 TRBV12-3/TRBV12-4